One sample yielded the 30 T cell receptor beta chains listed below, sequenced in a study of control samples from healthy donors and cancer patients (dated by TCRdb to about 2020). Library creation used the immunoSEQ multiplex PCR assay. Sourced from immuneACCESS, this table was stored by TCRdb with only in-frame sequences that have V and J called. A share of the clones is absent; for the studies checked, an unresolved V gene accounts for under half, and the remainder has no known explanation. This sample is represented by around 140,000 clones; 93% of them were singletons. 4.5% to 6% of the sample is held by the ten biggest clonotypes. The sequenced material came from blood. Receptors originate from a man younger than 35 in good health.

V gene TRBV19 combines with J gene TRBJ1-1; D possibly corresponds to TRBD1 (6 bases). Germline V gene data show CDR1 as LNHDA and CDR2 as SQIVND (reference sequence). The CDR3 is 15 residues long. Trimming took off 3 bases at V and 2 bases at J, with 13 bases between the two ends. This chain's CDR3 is CASSIAGGGNTEAFF. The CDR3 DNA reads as TGTGCCAGTAGTATTGCGGGAGGGGGAAACACTGAAGCTTTCTTT.

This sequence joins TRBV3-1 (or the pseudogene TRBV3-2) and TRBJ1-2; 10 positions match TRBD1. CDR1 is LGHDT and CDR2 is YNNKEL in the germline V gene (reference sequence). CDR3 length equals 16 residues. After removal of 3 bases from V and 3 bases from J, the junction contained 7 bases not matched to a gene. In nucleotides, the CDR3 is TGTGCCAGCAGCCATGACCGGGACAGGGGTGACTATGGCTACACCTTC. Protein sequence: CASSHDRDRGDYGYTF.

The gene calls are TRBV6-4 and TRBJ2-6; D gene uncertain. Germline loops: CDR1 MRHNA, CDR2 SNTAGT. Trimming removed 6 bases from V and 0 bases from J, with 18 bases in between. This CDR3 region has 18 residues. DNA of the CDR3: TGTGCCAGCAGCGTACCCCCTCGTTATAACTCTGGGGCCAACGTCCTGACTTTC. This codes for CASSVPPRYNSGANVLTF.

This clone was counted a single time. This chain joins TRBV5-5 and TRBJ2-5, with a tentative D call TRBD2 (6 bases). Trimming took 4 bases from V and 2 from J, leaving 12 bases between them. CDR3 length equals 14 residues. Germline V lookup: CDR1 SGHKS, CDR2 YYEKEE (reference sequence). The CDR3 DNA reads TGTGCCAGCAGCCCAACCGGGGGACAAGAGACCCAGTACTTC. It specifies CASSPTGGQETQYF.

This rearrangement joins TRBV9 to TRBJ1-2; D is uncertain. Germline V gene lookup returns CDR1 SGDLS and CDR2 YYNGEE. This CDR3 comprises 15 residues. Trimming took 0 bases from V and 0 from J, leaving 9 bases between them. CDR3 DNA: TGTGCCAGCAGCGTAGGGGGTCGAGCTAACTATGGCTACACCTTC. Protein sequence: CASSVGGRANYGYTF.

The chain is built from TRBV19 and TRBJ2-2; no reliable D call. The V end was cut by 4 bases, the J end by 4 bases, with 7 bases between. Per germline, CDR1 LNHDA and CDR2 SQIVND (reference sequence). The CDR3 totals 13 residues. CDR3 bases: TGTGCCAGTAGTAGGAGCGCCACCGGGGAGCTGTTTTTT. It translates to CASSRSATGELFF.

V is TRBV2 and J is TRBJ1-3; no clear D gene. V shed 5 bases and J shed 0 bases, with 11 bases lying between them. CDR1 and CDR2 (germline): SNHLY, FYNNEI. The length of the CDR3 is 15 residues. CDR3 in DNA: TGTGCCAGCAGTCCCCAGTGGGCCTCTGGAAACACCATATATTTT. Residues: CASSPQWASGNTIYF.

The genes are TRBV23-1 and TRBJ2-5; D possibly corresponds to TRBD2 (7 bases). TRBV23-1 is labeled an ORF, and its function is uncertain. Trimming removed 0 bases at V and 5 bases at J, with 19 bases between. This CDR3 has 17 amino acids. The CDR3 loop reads CASSQSGGGMVWETQYF. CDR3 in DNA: TGCGCCAGCAGTCAATCTGGGGGGGGCATGGTATGGGAGACCCAGTACTTC.

The CDR3 loop is CASSLRGSGRSSYEQYF. As DNA, the CDR3 is TGCGCCAGCAGCCTCCGGGGTAGCGGGAGGAGTTCCTACGAGCAGTACTTC. V is TRBV5-1 and J is TRBJ2-7; 10 bases agree with TRBD2. The trim removed 4 bases at V and 1 base at J, leaving 11 bases unmatched. Germline CDR1 reads SGHRS; CDR2 reads YFSETQ. The CDR3 consists of 17 residues. Drawing the rest from reference TRBV5-1 and TRBJ2-7, the complete variable domain is KAGVTQTPRYLIKTRGQQVTLSCSPISGHRSVSWYQQTPGQGLQFLFEYFSETQRNKGNFPGRFSGRQFSNSRSEMNVSTLELGDSALYLCASSLRGSGRSSYEQYFGPGTRLTVT.

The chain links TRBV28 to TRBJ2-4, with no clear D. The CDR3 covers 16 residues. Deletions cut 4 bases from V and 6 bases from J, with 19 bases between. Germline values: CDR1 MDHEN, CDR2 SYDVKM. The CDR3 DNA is TGTGCCAGCAGTTCCCATCCCCCCAGGCGCGGAAACATTCAGTACTTC. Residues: CASSSHPPRRGNIQYF.

CDR3 loop: CASSLGRGQFF. The CDR3 DNA is TGTGCCAGCAGCTTAGGCAGGGGGCAGTTCTTC. The chain links TRBV7-9 to TRBJ2-1, with D maybe TRBD1 (6 bases). Germline CDR1 SEHNR, CDR2 FQNEAQ (reference sequence). This CDR3 has 11 amino acids. V was trimmed by 1 base and J by 12 bases, leaving 7 bases between them.

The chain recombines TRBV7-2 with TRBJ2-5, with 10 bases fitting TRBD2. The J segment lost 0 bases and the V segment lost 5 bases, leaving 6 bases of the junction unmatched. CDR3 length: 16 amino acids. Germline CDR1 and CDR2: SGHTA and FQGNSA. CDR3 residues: CASSELAGLYQETQYF. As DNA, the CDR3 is TGTGCCAGCAGCGAACTAGCGGGGTTGTACCAAGAGACCCAGTACTTC.

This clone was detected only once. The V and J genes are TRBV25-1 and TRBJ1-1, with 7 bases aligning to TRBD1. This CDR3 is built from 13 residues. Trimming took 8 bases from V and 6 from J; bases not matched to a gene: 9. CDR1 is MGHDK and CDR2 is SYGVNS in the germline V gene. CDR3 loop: CASRNPGQSEAFF. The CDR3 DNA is TGTGCCAGCCGTAATCCGGGACAGTCTGAAGCTTTCTTT.

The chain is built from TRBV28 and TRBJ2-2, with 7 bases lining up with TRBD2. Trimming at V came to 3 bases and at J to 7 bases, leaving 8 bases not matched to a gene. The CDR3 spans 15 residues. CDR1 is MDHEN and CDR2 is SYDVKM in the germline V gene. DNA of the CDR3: TGTGCCAGCAGTTTTTATGCGGGGGACGGCGGGGAGCTGTTTTTT. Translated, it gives CASSFYAGDGGELFF.

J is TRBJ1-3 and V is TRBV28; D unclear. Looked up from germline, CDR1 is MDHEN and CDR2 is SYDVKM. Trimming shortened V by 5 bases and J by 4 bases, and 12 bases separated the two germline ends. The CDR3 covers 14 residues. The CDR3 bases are TGTGCCAGCAGTGCCCCGCAGGTCGGAAACACCATATATTTT. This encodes CASSAPQVGNTIYF.

CDR3 sequence (DNA): TGCGCCAGCAGCCCTGGGGGAACCCTAGGGTATGGCTACACCTTC. This encodes CASSPGGTLGYGYTF. The V gene is TRBV4-1, the J gene TRBJ1-2, with D possibly TRBD1 on 5 matching bases. V lost 4 bases and J 5 bases, leaving 17 bases between the germline ends. This CDR3 spans 15 amino acids. Germline loops: CDR1 MGHRA, CDR2 YSYEKL.

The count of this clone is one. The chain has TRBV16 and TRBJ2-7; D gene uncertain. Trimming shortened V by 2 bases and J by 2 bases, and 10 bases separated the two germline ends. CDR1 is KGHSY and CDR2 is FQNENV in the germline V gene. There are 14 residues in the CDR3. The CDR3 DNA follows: TGTGCCAGCAGCCAACATCATGCCCCCTACGAGCAGTACTTC. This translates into CASSQHHAPYEQYF. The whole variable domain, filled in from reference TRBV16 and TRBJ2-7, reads GEEVAQTPKHLVRGEGQKAKLYCAPIKGHSYVFWYQQVLKNEFKFLISFQNENVFDETGMPKERFSAKCLPNSPCSLEIQATKLEDSAVYFCASSQHHAPYEQYFGPGTRLTVT.

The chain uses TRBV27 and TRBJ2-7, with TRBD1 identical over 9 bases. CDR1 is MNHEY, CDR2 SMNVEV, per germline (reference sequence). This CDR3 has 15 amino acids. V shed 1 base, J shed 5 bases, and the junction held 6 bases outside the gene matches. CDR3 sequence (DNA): TGTGCCAGCAGTTTATGGGACAGGGTTATCGACGAGCAGTACTTC. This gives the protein CASSLWDRVIDEQYF.

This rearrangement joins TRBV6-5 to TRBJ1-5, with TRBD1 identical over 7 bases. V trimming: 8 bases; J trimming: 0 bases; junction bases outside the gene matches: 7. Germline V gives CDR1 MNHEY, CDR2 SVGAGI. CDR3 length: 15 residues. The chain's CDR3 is CASRRGTDSNQPQHF. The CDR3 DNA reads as TGTGCCAGCCGGAGAGGGACAGATAGCAATCAGCCCCAGCATTTT.

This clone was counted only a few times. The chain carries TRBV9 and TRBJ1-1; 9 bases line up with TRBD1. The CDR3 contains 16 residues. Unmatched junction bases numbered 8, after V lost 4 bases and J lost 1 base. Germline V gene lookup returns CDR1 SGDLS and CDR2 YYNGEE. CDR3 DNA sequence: TGTGCCAGCAGCCTGGGGACAGGGAGCCCGAACACTGAAGCTTTCTTT. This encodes CASSLGTGSPNTEAFF.

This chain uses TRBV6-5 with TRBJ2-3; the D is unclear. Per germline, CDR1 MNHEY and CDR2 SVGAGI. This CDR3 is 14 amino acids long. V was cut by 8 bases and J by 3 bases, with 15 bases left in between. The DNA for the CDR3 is TGTGCCAGCGTCCCCCCTTTCTCGACAGATACGCAGTATTTT. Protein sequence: CASVPPFSTDTQYF.

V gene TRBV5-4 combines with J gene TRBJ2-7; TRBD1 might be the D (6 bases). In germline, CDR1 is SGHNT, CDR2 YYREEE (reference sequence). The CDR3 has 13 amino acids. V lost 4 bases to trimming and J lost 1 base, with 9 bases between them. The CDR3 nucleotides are TGTGCCAGCAGCCCGCAGGGGTCCTACGAGCAGTACTTC. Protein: CASSPQGSYEQYF.

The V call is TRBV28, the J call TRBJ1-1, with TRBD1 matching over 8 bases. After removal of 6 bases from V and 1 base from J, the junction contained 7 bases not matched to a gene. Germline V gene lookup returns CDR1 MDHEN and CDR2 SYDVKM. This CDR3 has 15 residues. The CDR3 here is CASSLYRGRNTEAFF. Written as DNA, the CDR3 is TGTGCCAGCAGCCTCTACAGGGGGAGGAACACTGAAGCTTTCTTT. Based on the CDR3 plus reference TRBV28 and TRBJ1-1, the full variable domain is DVKVTQSSRYLVKRTGEKVFLECVQDMDHENMFWYRQDPGLGLRLIYFSYDVKMKEKGDIPEGYSVSREKKERFSLILESASTNQTSMYLCASSLYRGRNTEAFFGQGTRLTVV.

The CDR3 loop reads CASSQSYGYTF. The CDR3 DNA sequence: TGTGCCAGCAGCCAAAGCTATGGCTACACCTTC. The rearrangement joins TRBV11-2 to TRBJ1-2, with unresolved D. CDR1 SGHAT and CDR2 FQNNGV come from the germline V gene. V dropped 5 bases and J dropped 4 bases, with 5 bases sitting between them. There are 11 residues in the CDR3. The whole variable domain, remainder taken from reference TRBV11-2 and TRBJ1-2, is EAGVAQSPRYKIIEKRQSVAFWCNPISGHATLYWYQQILGQGPKLLIQFQNNGVVDDSQLPKDRFSAERLKGVDSTLKIQPAKLEDSAVYLCASSQSYGYTFGSGTRLTVV.

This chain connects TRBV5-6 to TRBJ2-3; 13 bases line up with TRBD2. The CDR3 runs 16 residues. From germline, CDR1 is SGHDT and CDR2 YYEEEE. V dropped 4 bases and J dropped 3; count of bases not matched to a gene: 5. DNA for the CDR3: TGTGCCAGCAGCAGCACTAGCGGGGGGGCGACAGATACGCAGTATTTT. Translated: CASSSTSGGATDTQYF.

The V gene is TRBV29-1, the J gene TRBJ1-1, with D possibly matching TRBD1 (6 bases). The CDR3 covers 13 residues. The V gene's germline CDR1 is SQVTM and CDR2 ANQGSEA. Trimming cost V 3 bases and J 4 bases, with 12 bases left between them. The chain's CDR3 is CSVEVGAVTEAFF. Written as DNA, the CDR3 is TGCAGCGTTGAGGTGGGGGCCGTCACTGAAGCTTTCTTT.

This chain's CDR3 is CASSLGWEKLFF. CDR3 in DNA: TGTGCCAGCAGTTTGGGCTGGGAAAAACTGTTTTTT. The V call is TRBV12-3 or TRBV12-4, the J call TRBJ1-4; no clear D gene. V lost 3 bases and J lost 8, with 7 bases in between. This CDR3 has 12 residues.

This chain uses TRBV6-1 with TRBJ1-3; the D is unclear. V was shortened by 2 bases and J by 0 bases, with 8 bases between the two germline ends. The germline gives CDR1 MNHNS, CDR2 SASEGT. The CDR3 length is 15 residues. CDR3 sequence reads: CASSEITLSGNTIYF. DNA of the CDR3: TGTGCCAGCAGTGAAATCACCCTCTCTGGAAACACCATATATTTT.

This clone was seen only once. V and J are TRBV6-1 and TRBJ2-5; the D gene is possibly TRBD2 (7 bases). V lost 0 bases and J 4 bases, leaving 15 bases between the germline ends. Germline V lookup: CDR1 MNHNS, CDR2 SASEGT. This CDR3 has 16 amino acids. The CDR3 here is CASSEATGGGGETQYF. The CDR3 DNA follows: TGTGCCAGCAGTGAAGCAACGGGGGGCGGCGGAGAGACCCAGTACTTC.

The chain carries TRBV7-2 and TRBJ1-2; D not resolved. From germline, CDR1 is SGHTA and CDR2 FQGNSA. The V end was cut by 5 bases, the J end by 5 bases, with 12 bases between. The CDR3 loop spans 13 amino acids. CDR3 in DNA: TGTGCCAGCAGCCCCGGGCCAGATTATGGCTACACCTTC. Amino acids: CASSPGPDYGYTF. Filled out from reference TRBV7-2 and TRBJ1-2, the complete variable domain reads GAGVSQSPSNKVTEKGKDVELRCDPISGHTALYWYRQSLGQGLEFLIYFQGNSAPDKSGLPSDRFSAERTGGSVSTLTIQRTQQEDSAVYLCASSPGPDYGYTFGSGTRLTVV.